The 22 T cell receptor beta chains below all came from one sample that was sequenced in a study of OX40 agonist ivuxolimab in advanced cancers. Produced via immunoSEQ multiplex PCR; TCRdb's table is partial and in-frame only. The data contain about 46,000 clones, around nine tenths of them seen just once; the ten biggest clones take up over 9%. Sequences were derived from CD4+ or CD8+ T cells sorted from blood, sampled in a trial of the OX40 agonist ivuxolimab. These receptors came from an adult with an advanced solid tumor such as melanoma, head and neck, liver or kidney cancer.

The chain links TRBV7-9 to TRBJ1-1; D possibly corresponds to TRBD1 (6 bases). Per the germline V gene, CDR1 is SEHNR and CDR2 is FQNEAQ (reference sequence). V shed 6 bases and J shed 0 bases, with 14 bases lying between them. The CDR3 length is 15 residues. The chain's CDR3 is CASSSYWTVNTEAFF. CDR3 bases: TGTGCCAGCAGTTCCTATTGGACAGTGAACACTGAAGCTTTCTTT.

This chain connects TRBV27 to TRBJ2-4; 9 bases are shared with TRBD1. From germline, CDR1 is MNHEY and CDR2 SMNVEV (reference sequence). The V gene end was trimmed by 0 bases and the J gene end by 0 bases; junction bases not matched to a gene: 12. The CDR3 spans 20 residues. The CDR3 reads CASSLSPAGTGTLAKNIQYF. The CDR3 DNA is TGTGCCAGCAGTTTATCGCCTGCCGGGACAGGGACTCTAGCCAAAAACATTCAGTACTTC.

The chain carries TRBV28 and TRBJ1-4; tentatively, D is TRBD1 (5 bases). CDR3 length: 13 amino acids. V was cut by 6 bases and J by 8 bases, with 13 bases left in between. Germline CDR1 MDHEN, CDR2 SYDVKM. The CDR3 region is CASSRTKGEKLFF. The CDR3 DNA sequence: TGTGCCAGCAGCCGGACAAAGGGGGAAAAACTGTTTTTT.

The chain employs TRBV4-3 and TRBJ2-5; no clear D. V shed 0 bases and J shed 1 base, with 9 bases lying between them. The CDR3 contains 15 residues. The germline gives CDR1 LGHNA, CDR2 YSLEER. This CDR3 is CASSQDRQVQETQYF. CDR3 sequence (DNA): TGCGCCAGCAGCCAAGATCGGCAGGTCCAAGAGACCCAGTACTTC.

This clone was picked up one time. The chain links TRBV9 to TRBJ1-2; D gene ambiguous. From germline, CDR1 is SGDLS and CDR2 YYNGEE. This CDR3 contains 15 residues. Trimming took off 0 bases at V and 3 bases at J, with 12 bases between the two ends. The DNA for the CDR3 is TGTGCCAGCAGCGTAGGTATAGGTGACGACTATGGCTACACCTTC. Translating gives CASSVGIGDDYGYTF. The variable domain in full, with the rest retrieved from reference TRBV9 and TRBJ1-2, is DSGVTQTPKHLITATGQRVTLRCSPRSGDLSVYWYQQSLDQGLQFLIQYYNGEERAKGNILERFSAQQFPDLHSELNLSSLELGDSALYFCASSVGIGDDYGYTFGSGTRLTVV.

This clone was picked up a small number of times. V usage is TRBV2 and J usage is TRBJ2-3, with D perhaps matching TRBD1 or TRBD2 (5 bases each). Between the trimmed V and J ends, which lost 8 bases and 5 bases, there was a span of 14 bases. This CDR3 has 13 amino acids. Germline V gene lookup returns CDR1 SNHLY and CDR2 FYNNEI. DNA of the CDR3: TGTGCCAGCCTGGGACCCCCCGGAGATACGCAGTATTTT. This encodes CASLGPPGDTQYF.

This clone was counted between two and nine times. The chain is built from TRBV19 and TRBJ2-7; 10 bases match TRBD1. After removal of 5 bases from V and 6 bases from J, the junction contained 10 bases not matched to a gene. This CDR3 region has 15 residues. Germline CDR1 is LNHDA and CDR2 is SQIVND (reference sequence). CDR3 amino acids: CASSPGQGGGSEQYF. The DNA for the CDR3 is TGTGCCAGTAGTCCCGGACAGGGGGGAGGTTCCGAGCAGTACTTC.

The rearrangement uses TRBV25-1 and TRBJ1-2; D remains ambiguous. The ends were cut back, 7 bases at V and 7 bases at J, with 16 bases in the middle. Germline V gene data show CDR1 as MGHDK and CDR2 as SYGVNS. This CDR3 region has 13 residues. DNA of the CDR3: TGTGCCAGCATGCCCGGCGGGGTGGGTGGCTACACCTTC. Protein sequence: CASMPGGVGGYTF.

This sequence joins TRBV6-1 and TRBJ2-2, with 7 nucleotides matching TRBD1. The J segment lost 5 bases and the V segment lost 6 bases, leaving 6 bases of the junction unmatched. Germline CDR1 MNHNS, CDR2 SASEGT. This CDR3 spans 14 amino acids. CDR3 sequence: CASRAKTGTGELFF. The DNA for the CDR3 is TGTGCCAGCAGGGCAAAGACAGGGACCGGGGAGCTGTTTTTT.

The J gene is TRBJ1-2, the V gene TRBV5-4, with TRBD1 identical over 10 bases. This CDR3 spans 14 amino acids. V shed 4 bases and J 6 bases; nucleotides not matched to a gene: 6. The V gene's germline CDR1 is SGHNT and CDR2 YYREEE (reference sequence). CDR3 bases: TGTGCCAGCAGCGGGGGACAGGGGATCGATGGCTACACCTTC. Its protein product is CASSGGQGIDGYTF.

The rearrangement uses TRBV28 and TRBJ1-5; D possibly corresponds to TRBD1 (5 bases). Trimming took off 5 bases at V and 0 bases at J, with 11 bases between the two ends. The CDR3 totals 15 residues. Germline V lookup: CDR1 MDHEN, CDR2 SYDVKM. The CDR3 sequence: CASSPKTVSNQPQHF. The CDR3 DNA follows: TGTGCCAGCAGTCCGAAGACAGTTAGCAATCAGCCCCAGCATTTT. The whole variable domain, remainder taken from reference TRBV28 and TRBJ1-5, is DVKVTQSSRYLVKRTGEKVFLECVQDMDHENMFWYRQDPGLGLRLIYFSYDVKMKEKGDIPEGYSVSREKKERFSLILESASTNQTSMYLCASSPKTVSNQPQHFGDGTRLSIL.

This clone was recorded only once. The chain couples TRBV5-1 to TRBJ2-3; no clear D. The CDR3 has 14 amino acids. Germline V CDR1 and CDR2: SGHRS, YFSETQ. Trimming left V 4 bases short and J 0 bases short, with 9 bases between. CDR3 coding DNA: TGCGCCAGCAGCCCGGAACTTAGCACAGATACGCAGTATTTT. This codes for CASSPELSTDTQYF.

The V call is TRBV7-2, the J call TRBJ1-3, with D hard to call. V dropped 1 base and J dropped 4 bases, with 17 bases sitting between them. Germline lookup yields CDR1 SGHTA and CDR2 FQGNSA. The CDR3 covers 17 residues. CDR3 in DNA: TGTGCCAGCAGCTTAGAGAGGACCATGATTGCGGGAAACACCATATATTTT. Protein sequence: CASSLERTMIAGNTIYF.

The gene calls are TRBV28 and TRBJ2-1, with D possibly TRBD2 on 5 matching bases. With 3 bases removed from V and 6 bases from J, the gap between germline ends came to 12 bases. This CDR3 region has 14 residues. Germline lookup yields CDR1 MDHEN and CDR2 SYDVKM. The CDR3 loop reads CASSFPRRTNEQFF. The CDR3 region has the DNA TGTGCCAGCAGTTTTCCCCGGAGGACCAATGAGCAGTTCTTC.

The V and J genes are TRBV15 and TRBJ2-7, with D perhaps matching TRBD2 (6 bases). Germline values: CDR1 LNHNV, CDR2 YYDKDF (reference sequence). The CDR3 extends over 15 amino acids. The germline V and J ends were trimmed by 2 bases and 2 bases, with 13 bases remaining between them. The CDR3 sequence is CATSRLNSGTYEQYF. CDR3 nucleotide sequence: TGTGCCACCAGCAGACTTAATAGCGGAACCTACGAGCAGTACTTC.

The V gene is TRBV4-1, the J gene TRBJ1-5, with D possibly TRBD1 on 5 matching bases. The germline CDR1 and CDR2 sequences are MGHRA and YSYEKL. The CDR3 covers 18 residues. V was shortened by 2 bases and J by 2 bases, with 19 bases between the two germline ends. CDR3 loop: CASSQKGDGLGGNQPQHF. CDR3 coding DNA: TGCGCCAGCAGCCAAAAGGGCGACGGATTAGGGGGCAATCAGCCCCAGCATTTT.

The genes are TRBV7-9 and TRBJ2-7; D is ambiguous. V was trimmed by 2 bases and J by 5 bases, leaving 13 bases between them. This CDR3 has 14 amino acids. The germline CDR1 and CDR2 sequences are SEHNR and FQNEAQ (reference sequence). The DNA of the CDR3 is TGTGCCAGCAGCTTATTTCGGAGTGGACACGAGCAGTACTTC. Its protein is CASSLFRSGHEQYF.

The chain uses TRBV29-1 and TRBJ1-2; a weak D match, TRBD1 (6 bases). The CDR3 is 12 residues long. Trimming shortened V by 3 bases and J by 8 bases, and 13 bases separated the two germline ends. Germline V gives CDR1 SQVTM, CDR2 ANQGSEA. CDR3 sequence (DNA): TGCAGCGTTGAGAGGGGGGCAGGCGGCTACACCTTC. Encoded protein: CSVERGAGGYTF.

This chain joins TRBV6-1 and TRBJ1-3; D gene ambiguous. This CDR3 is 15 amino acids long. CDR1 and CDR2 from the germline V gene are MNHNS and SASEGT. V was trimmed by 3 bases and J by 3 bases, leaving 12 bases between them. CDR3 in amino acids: CASSEDLSGGNTIYF. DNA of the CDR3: TGTGCCAGCAGTGAGGATCTATCGGGTGGAAACACCATATATTTT.

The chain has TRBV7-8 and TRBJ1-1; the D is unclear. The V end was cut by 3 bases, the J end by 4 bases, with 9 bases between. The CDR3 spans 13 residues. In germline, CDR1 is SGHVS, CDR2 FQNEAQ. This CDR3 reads CASSFGPGTEAFF. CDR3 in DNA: TGTGCCAGCAGCTTCGGACCTGGCACTGAAGCTTTCTTT.

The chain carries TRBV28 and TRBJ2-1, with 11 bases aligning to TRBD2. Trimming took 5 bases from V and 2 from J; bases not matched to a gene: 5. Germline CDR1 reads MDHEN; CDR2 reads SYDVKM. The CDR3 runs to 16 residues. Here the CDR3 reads CASSPLLAGAYNEQFF. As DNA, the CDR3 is TGTGCCAGCAGTCCGTTACTAGCGGGAGCCTACAATGAGCAGTTCTTC.

As DNA, the CDR3 is TGTGCCAGCAGCCCTTCGCCGGGACAGGGAAGCCACGAGCAGTACTTC. This codes for CASSPSPGQGSHEQYF. The gene calls are TRBV9 and TRBJ2-7, with TRBD1 matching over 9 bases. This CDR3 is 16 amino acids long. CDR1 is SGDLS, CDR2 YYNGEE, per germline. The trim removed 4 bases at V and 5 bases at J, leaving 13 bases unmatched.